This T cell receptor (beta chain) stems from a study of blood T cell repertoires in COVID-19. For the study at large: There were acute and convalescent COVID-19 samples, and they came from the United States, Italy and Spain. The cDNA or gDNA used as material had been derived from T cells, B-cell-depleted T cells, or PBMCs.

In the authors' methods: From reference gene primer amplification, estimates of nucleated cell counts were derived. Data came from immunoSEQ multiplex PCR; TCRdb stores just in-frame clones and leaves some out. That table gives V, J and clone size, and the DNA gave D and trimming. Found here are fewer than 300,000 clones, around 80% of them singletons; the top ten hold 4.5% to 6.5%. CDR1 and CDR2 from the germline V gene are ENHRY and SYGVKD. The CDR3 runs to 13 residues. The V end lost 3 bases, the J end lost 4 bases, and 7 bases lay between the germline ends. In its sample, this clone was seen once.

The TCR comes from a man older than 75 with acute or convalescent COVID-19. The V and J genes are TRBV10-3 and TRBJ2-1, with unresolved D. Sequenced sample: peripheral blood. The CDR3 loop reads CAISEILYNEQFF. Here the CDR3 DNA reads TGTGCCATCAGTGAAATTTTATACAATGAGCAGTTCTTC.